This entry describes one TCR beta chain. The CDR3 runs 14 residues. The germline gives CDR1 MNHEY, CDR2 SVGAGI. Trimming pared 7 bases from V and 1 base from J, leaving 13 bases between. The data stem from a study of blood T cell repertoires in COVID-19. The repertoire was sequenced with immunoSEQ multiplex PCR; TCRdb's copy has only in-frame clones and lacks some. The sample consists of about 280,000 clones, 80% to 85% of them appearing once. The receptor's source is a middle-aged man who had been exposed to COVID-19. This chain connects TRBV6-5 to TRBJ1-1, with D possibly matching TRBD1 (6 bases). Sequencing was done on a sample of PBMCs or T cells enriched from blood (not recorded which). The CDR3 loop is CASTWGGPNTEAFF. The DNA of the CDR3 is TGTGCCAGCACATGGGGGGGCCCGAACACTGAAGCTTTCTTT.